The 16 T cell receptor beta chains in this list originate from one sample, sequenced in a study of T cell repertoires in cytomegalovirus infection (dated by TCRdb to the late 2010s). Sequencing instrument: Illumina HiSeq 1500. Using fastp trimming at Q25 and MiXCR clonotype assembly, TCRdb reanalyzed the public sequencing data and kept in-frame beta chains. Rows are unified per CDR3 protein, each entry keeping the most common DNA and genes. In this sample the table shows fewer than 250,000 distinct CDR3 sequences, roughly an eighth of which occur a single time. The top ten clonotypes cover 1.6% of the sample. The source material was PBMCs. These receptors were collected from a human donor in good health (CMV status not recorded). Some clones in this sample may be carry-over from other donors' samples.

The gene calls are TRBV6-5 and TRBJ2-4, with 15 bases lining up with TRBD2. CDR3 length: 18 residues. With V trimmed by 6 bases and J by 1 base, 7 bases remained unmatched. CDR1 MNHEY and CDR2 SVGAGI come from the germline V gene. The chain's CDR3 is CASSPGLAGGIAKNIQYF. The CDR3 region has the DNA TGTGCCAGCAGCCCGGGACTAGCGGGGGGAATCGCCAAAAACATTCAGTACTTC.

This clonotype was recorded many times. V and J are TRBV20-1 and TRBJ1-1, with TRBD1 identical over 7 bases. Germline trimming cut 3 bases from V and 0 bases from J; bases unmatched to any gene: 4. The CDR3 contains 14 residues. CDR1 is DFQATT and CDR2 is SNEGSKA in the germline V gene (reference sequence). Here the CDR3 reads CSARGQNMNTEAFF. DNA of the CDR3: TGCAGTGCTAGGGGACAGAACATGAACACTGAAGCTTTCTTT.

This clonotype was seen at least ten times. This chain's CDR3 is CASSPVREPQHF. The CDR3, as DNA: TGTGCCAGCAGCCCGGTCCGTGAGCCCCAGCATTTT. The chain joins TRBV7-8 to TRBJ1-5, with no clear D. V was pared by 5 bases and J by 8 bases, with 10 bases between. The CDR3 loop spans 12 amino acids. The germline gives CDR1 SGHVS, CDR2 FQNEAQ.

For the CDR3, the DNA is TGTGCCAGCAGCTTAGCGCTAGCGACGGAGGCCCAGTACTTC. Translating it yields CASSLALATEAQYF. V usage is TRBV7-2 and J usage is TRBJ2-5; D may be TRBD2 (6 bases). In germline, CDR1 is SGHTA, CDR2 FQGNSA. The CDR3 covers 14 residues. Trimming removed 0 bases from V and 9 bases from J, with 14 bases in between.

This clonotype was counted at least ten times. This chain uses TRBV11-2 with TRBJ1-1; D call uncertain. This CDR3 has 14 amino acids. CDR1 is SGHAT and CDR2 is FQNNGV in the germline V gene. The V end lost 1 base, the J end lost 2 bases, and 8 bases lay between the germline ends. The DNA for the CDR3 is TGTGCCAGCAGCTTAGGCAAGTTCAACACTGAAGCTTTCTTT. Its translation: CASSLGKFNTEAFF.

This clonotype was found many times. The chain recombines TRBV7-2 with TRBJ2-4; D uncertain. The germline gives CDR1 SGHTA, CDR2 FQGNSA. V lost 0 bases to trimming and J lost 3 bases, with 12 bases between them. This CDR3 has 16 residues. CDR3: CASSLAARVDKNIQYF. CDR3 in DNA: TGTGCCAGCAGCTTAGCGGCTCGCGTGGACAAAAACATTCAGTACTTC. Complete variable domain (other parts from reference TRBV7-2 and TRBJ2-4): GAGVSQSPSNKVTEKGKDVELRCDPISGHTALYWYRQSLGQGLEFLIYFQGNSAPDKSGLPSDRFSAERTGGSVSTLTIQRTQQEDSAVYLCASSLAARVDKNIQYFGAGTRLSVL.

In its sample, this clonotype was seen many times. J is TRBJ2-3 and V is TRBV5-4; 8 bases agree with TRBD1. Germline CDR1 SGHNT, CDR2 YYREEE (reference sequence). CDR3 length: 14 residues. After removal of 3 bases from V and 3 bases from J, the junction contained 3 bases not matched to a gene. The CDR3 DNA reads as TGTGCCAGCAGCTCACAGGGGGTAACAGATACGCAGTATTTT. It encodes CASSSQGVTDTQYF.

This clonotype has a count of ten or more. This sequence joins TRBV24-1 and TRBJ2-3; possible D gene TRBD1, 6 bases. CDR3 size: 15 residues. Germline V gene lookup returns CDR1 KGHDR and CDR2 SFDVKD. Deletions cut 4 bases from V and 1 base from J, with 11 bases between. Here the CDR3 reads CATSEPGQRTDTQYF. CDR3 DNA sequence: TGTGCCACCAGTGAACCCGGACAGCGCACAGATACGCAGTATTTT.

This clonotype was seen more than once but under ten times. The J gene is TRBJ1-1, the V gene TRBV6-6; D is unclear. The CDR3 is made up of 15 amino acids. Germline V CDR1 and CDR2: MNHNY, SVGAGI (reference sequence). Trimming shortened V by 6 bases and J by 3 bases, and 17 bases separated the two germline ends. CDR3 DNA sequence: TGTGCCAGCAGCAAGGGCGGGGATAAGGACACTGAAGCTTTCTTT. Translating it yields CASSKGGDKDTEAFF.

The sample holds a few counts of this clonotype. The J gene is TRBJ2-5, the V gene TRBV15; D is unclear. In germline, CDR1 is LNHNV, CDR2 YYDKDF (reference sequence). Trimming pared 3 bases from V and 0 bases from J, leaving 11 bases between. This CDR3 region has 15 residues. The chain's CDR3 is CATSRNLGHQETQYF. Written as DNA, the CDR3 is TGTGCCACCAGCAGGAATCTAGGCCACCAAGAGACCCAGTACTTC.

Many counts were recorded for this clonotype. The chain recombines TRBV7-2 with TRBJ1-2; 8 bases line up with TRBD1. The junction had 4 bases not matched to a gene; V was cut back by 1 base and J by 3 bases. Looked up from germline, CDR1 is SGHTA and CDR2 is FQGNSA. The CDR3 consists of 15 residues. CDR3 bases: TGTGCCAGCAGCTTAGGGCCAGGGGGCGACTATGGCTACACCTTC. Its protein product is CASSLGPGGDYGYTF. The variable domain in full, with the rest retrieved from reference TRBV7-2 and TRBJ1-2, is GAGVSQSPSNKVTEKGKDVELRCDPISGHTALYWYRQSLGQGLEFLIYFQGNSAPDKSGLPSDRFSAERTGGSVSTLTIQRTQQEDSAVYLCASSLGPGGDYGYTFGSGTRLTVV.

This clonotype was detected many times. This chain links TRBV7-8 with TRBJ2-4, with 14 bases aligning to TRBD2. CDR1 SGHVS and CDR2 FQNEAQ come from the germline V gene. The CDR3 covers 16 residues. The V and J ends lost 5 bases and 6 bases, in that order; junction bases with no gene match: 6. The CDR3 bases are TGTGCCAGCAGCCTTGGACTAGCGGGGGGCACAAACATTCAGTACTTC. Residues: CASSLGLAGGTNIQYF.

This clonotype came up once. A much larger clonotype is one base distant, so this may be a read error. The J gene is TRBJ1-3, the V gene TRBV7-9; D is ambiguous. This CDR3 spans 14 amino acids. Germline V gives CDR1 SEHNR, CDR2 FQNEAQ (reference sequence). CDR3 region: CASSFGEEGNTIHF. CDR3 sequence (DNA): TGTGCCAGCAGCTTTGGGGAGGAGGGAAACACCATACATTTT. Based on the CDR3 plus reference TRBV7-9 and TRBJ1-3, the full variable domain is DTGVSQNPRHKITKRGQNVTFRCDPISEHNRLYWYRQTLGQGPEFLTYFQNEAQLEKSRLLSDRFSAERPKGSFSTLEIQRTEQGDSAMYLCASSFGEEGNTIHFGEGSWLTVV.

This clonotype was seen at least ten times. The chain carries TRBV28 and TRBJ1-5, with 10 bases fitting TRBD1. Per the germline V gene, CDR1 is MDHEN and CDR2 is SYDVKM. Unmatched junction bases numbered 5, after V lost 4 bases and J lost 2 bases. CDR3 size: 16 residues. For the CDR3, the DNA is TGTGCCAGCAGTTACACCGGGACAGGGGGCAATCAGCCCCAGCATTTT. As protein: CASSYTGTGGNQPQHF. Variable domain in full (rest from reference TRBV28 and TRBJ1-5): DVKVTQSSRYLVKRTGEKVFLECVQDMDHENMFWYRQDPGLGLRLIYFSYDVKMKEKGDIPEGYSVSREKKERFSLILESASTNQTSMYLCASSYTGTGGNQPQHFGDGTRLSIL.

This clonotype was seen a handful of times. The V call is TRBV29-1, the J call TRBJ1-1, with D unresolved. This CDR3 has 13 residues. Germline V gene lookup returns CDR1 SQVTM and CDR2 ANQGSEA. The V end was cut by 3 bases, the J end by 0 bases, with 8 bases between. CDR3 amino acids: CSVERIVNTEAFF. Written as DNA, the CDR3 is TGCAGCGTTGAGCGGATAGTGAACACTGAAGCTTTCTTT.

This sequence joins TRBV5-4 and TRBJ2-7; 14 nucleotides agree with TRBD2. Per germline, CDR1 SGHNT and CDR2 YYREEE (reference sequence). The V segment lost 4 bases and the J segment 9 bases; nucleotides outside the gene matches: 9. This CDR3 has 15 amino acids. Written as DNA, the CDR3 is TGTGCCAGCAGCGCCGGGACTAGCGGGGGCATGAGGCAGTACTTC. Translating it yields CASSAGTSGGMRQYF.